These T cell receptor beta chains were read from a single sample in a study of radiation and T cells in renal cell carcinoma. Clones were read by immunoSEQ multiplex PCR, and TCRdb kept only the in-frame ones, dropping some. The sample contains some 130,000 clones, approximately 80% of which appear only once. The input for sequencing was blood, taken from a patient whose treatment included radiotherapy and nephrectomy. These receptors came from a woman aged 60-75 years with renal cell carcinoma. CDR3s include the opening cysteine and the closing phenylalanine or tryptophan. D genes are given only for firm matches. Not all rows give a size; the values are once, few, many and, for expanded clones, a class.

v_call	clone_size	d_call	j_call	cdr3_nt	cdr3_aa
TRBV7-2	-	-	TRBJ2-7	TGTGCCAGCAGCTACCAAGTGTGGTCCGAGCAGTACTTC	CASSYQVWSEQYF
TRBV9	many	TRBD2	TRBJ2-5	TGTGCCAGCAGGAAAGGGGCCGGCGGGGGAGAGACCCAGTACTTC	CASRKGAGGGETQYF
TRBV29-1	-	-	TRBJ1-1	TGCAGCGTTGACCGGTCGGGTGTGATGAACACTGAAGCTTTCTTT	CSVDRSGVMNTEAFF
TRBV25-1	few	-	TRBJ2-7	TGTGCCCGAGAAACAGGCCTCTCCTACGAGCAGTACTTC	CARETGLSYEQYF
TRBV5-8	-	TRBD1	TRBJ1-2	TGTGCCAGCAGCTTGTATGGGACAGGGGGATATCAAGGCTACACCTTC	CASSLYGTGGYQGYTF
TRBV29-1	once	-	TRBJ1-2	TGCAGCGTTGAGGTGAAATACCCAGGCTACGCCTTC	CSVEVKYPGYAF
TRBV19	-	TRBD2	TRBJ2-4	TGTGCCAGTAGTCTCAGGACTAGCGGGAGGGCCTTTGACACCAAAAACATTCAGTACTTC	CASSLRTSGRAFDTKNIQYF
TRBV29-1	-	-	TRBJ1-2	TGCAGCGTTGAGCGGGGGGACATTGGTTCGGATGGCTACACCTTC	CSVERGDIGSDGYTF
TRBV10-2	-	-	TRBJ1-5	TGCGCCAGCAGTGTGGCGGAACCCGGGCTGGGTCAGCCCCAGCATTTT	CASSVAEPGLGQPQHF
TRBV6-6	once	-	TRBJ1-2	TGTGCCAGCAGTGGGGGGACGGGCCAGAACTATGGCTACACCTTC	CASSGGTGQNYGYTF
TRBV4-1	-	-	TRBJ2-7	TGCGCCAGCAGCCAAGATCGGGTAGGGGTACCCTACGAGCAGTACTTC	CASSQDRVGVPYEQYF
TRBV9	-	TRBD2	TRBJ2-3	TGTGCCAGCAGCGTAGTTAGCGGGGGTACTAGCACAGATACGCAGTATTTT	CASSVVSGGTSTDTQYF
TRBV5-8	-	TRBD1	TRBJ1-3	TGTGCCAGCGGGAACAGGGGTGCCGCCGGAAACACCATATATTTT	CASGNRGAAGNTIYF
TRBV19	once	-	TRBJ2-5	TGTGCCAGTAGTCCCCAAGGGTTAGAATGGTACTTC	CASSPQGLEWYF
TRBV4-2	-	TRBD1	TRBJ2-3	TGTGCCAGCAGCCAAGATCGAGACAGGGGGCTAGGTACGCAGTATTTT	CASSQDRDRGLGTQYF
TRBV19	-	TRBD2	TRBJ2-5	TGTGCCAGTAGTATGACTAGCGAGTGGGAGACCCAGTACTTC	CASSMTSEWETQYF
TRBV7-6	few	TRBD1	TRBJ1-2	TGTGCCAGCAGCACTAGCGGACAGGGCCGGTCTGGCTACACCTTC	CASSTSGQGRSGYTF
TRBV11-2	many	-	TRBJ1-1	TGTGCCAGCAGCTTATCTCGAGAGAACACTGAAGCTTTCTTT	CASSLSRENTEAFF
TRBV5-1	few	-	TRBJ2-5	TGCGCCAGCAGCTTTGGTCCACGATCGGAGACCCAGTACTTC	CASSFGPRSETQYF
TRBV4-1	-	TRBD1	TRBJ2-5	TGCGCCAGCAGCCTTGACCCAGGGGGGACCCAGTACTTC	CASSLDPGGTQYF
TRBV6-5	once	TRBD1	TRBJ1-1	TGTGCCAGCGGGACAGTGAACACTGAAGCTTTCTTT	CASGTVNTEAFF
TRBV9	-	-	TRBJ1-1	TGTGCCAGCAGCGTAGAGGCAGGGCTACGGAACACTGAAGCTTTCTTT	CASSVEAGLRNTEAFF
TRBV13	-	TRBD1	TRBJ2-5	TGTGCCAGCAGCCCCCGGACAGGGGGAGAGACCCAGTACTTC	CASSPRTGGETQYF
TRBV6-1	-	-	TRBJ1-5	TGTGCCAGCAGTGCTCTGACAAGTTATAGCAATCAGCCCCAGCATTTT	CASSALTSYSNQPQHF
TRBV4-1	-	TRBD1	TRBJ1-1	TGCGCCAGCAGCCAAGGCGGGACAGGGATTGCGAACACTGAAGCTTTCTTT	CASSQGGTGIANTEAFF
TRBV6-1	-	-	TRBJ1-3	TGTGCCAGCAGTGAATTCGTAGGGGGGAGGACTGGAAACACCATATATTTT	CASSEFVGGRTGNTIYF
TRBV28	-	-	TRBJ1-4	TGTGCCAGTACCGCCTGGGGGGCGCGCGAAAAACTGTTTTTT	CASTAWGAREKLFF
TRBV7-9	-	-	TRBJ2-1	TGTGCCAGCAGCCCAGGCTCAGGGGTTGTCGAGCAGTTCTTC	CASSPGSGVVEQFF
TRBV29-1	-	TRBD1	TRBJ1-3	TGCAGCGTTCAGGGGGCGGGTGGAAACACCATATATTTT	CSVQGAGGNTIYF
TRBV29-1	-	TRBD1	TRBJ1-1	TGCAGCGTCTCACGAGGACAGGGATCTTTCTTT	CSVSRGQGSFF
TRBV6-5	-	-	TRBJ1-1	TGTGCCAGCAGTTATGAGGGTTGGACTGAAGCTTTCTTT	CASSYEGWTEAFF
TRBV10-3	few	-	TRBJ1-1	TGTGCCATCAGGGGGATCGACACTGAAGCTTTCTTT	CAIRGIDTEAFF
TRBV18	-	-	TRBJ1-1	TGTGCCAGCTCCCCAGCCCGAGAAGCTTTCTTT	CASSPAREAFF
TRBV19	-	-	TRBJ1-4	TGTGCCAGTAGGGGAGAAGCAACTAATGAAAAACTGTTTTTT	CASRGEATNEKLFF
TRBV5-1	-	-	TRBJ1-5	TGCGCCAGCAGCTTGACAGGTCCATATAGCAATCAGCCCCAGCATTTT	CASSLTGPYSNQPQHF
TRBV7-2	-	TRBD1	TRBJ1-4	TGTGCCAGCAGCCCCGGACAGGGTAGAGAAAAACTGTTTTTT	CASSPGQGREKLFF
TRBV19	-	-	TRBJ2-6	TGTGCCAGTATCGGTAGGGGATCATCCGGGGCCAACGTCCTGACTTTC	CASIGRGSSGANVLTF
TRBV6-6	-	-	TRBJ1-2	TGTGCCAGCACTGTTACCACTTATGGCTACACCTTC	CASTVTTYGYTF
TRBV10-2	few	TRBD2	TRBJ2-3	TGCGCCAGCAGTGAGTCTAGCGGGGGGATTAGCACAGATACGCAGTATTTT	CASSESSGGISTDTQYF
TRBV10-3	-	-	TRBJ1-1	TGTGCCATCAGTGAACAGGGTGAGGGGGGAGCTTTCTTT	CAISEQGEGGAFF
TRBV2	-	-	TRBJ1-2	TGTGCCAGCAGCAGACAGACGGCGAACTATGGCTACACCTTC	CASSRQTANYGYTF
TRBV9	once	-	TRBJ1-3	TGTGCCAGCAGCGTAGGTAGGGGGGTCTCTGGAAACACCATATATTTT	CASSVGRGVSGNTIYF
TRBV4-1	few	-	TRBJ1-6	TGCGCCAGCAGCCAAGACGGAGGTTCACCCCTCCACTTT	CASSQDGGSPLHF
TRBV21-1	-	-	TRBJ1-3	TGTGCCAGCAGCAAAGTTTGGCGGGACCAAAGGGGAGGAAACACCATATATTTT	CASSKVWRDQRGGNTIYF
TRBV6-6	-	-	TRBJ1-5	TGTGCCAGCAGTTCAGGGACTCAGCCCCAGCATTTT	CASSSGTQPQHF
TRBV15	-	-	TRBJ1-4	TGTGCCACCAGCAGAGAGACGCCGGGAACCGAGGGAAAACTGTTTTTT	CATSRETPGTEGKLFF
TRBV9	-	-	TRBJ2-1	TGTGCCAGCAGCGTAGATGGACTCGGAGAGCAGTTCTTC	CASSVDGLGEQFF
TRBV20-1	-	-	TRBJ2-1	TGCAGTGCTAGGCACCATGAGCAGTTCTTC	CSARHHEQFF
TRBV7-2	-	-	TRBJ1-5	TGTGCCAGCAGACAGGGTTCAGATCAGCCCCAGCATTTT	CASRQGSDQPQHF
TRBV30	-	-	TRBJ1-1	TGTGCCTGGAGTAGGATTCTGGGGGTTGAAGCTTTCTTT	CAWSRILGVEAFF
TRBV5-1	-	TRBD1	TRBJ1-1	TGCGCCAGCAGCAGGACAGGTGATGAAGCTTTCTTT	CASSRTGDEAFF
TRBV6-5	-	-	TRBJ1-5	TGTGCCAGCGCTGCCAGGGGCCAGCCCCAGCATTTT	CASAARGQPQHF
TRBV19	-	-	TRBJ1-1	TGTGCCAGTAGCCTCTTGAGAAGGGGGGACACTGAAGCTTTCTTT	CASSLLRRGDTEAFF
TRBV7-8	few	-	TRBJ1-1	TGTGCCAGCAGCTCTGGACGGGACACTGAAGCTTTCTTT	CASSSGRDTEAFF
TRBV19	-	-	TRBJ2-7	TGTGCCAGTAGTACGGACAGCCCCTACGAGCAGTACTTC	CASSTDSPYEQYF
TRBV7-2	-	TRBD1	TRBJ1-2	TGTGCCAGCAGCTTCGCAGGGGGCACCTATGGCTACACCTTC	CASSFAGGTYGYTF
TRBV28	-	-	TRBJ1-5	TGTGCCAGCAGTTTAGCAGCAGGGCATCAGCCCCAGCATTTT	CASSLAAGHQPQHF
TRBV7-9	-	-	TRBJ2-7	TGTGCCAGCAGCTTGACAGCCGAGCAGTACTTC	CASSLTAEQYF
TRBV5-4	-	TRBD1	TRBJ2-5	TGTGCCAGCAGCTTGGCACTGACAGGGGGACAAGAGACCCAGTACTTC	CASSLALTGGQETQYF